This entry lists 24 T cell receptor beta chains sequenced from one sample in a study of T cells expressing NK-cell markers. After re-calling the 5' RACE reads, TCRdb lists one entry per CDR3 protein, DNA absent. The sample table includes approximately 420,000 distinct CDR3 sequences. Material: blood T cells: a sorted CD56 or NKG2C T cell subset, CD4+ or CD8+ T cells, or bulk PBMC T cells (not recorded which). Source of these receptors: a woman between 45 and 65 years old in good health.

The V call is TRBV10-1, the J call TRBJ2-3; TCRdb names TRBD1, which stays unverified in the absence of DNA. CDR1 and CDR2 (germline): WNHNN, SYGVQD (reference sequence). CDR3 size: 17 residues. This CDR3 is CASRSRGRDTYTDTQYF.

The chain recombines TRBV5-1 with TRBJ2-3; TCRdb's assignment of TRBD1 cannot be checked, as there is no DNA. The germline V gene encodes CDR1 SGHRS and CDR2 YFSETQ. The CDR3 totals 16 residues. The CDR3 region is CASSLGRTGFADTQYF.

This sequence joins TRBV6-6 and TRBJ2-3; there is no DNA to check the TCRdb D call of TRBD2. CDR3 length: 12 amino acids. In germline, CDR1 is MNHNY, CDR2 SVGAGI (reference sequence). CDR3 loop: CASSSSGSGQYF.

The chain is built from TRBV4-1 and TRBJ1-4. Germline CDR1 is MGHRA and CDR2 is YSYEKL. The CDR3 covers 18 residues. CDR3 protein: CASSPRGQELVTNEKLFF.

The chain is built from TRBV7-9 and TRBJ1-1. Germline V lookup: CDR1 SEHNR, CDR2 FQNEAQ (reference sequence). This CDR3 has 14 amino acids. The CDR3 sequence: CASSHMRGDTEAFF.

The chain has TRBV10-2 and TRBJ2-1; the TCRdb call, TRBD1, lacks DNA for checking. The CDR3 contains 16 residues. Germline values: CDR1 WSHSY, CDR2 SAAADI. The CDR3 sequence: CASTDGTGGYNNEQFF.

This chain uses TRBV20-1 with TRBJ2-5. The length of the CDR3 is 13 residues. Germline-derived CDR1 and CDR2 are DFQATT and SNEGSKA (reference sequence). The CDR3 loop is CSLNGGEQETQYF.

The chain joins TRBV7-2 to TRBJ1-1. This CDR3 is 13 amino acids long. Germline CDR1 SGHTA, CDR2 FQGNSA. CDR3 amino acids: CASTSRETNEAFF.

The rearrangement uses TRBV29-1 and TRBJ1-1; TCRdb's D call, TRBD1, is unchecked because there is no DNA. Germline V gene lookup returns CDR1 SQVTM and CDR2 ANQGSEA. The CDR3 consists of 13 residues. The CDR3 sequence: CSVLGGSFTEAFF.

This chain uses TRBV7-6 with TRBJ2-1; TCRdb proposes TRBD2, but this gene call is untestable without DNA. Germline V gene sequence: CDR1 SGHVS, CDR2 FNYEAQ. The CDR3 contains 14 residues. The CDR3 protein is CASRIAGGNNEQFF.

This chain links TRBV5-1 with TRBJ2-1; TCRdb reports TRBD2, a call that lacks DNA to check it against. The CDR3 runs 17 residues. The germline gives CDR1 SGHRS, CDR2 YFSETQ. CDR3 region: CASSLGLAGGPYNEQFF.

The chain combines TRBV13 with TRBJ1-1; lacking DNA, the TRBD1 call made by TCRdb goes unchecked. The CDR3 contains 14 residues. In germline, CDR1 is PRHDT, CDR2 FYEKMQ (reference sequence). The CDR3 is CASSFDRGGTEAFF.

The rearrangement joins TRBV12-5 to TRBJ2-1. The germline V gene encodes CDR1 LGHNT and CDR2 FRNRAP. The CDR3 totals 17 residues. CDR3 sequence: CASGLVPGGISYNEQFF.

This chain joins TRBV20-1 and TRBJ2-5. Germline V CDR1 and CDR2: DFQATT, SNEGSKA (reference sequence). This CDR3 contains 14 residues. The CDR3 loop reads CSARDDPTAKTQYF.

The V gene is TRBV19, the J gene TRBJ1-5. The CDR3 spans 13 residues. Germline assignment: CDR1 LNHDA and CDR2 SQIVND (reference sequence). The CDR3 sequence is CASADFSNQPQHF.

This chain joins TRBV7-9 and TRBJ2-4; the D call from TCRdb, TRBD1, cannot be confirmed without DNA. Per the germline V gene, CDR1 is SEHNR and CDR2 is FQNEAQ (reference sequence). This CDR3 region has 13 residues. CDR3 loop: CASSTQGLNIQYF.

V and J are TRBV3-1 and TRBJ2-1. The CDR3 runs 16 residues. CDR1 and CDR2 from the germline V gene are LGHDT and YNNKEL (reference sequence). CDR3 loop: CASSQVANLYRDEQFF.

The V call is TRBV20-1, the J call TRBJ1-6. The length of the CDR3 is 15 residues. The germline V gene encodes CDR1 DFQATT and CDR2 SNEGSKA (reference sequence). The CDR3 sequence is CSAPEQGIYNSPLHF.

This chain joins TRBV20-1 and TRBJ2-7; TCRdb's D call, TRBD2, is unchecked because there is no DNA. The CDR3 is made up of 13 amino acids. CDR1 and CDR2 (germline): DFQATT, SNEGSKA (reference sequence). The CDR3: CSAGLAGPYEQYF.

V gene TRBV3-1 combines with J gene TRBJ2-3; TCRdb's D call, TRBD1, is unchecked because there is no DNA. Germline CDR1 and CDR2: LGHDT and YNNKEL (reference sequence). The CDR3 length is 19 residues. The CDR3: CASSRVAPSGQGITDTQYF.

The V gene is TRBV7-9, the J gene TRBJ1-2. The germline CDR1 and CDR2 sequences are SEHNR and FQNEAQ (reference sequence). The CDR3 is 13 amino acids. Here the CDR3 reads CASSSEYYYGYTF.

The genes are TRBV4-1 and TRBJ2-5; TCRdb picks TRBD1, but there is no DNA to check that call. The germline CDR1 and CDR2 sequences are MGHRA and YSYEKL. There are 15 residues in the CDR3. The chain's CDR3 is CASSQDGTVSGTQYF.

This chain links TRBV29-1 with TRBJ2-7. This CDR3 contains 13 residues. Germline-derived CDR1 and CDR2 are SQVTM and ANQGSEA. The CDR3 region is CSVFVPSSYEQYF.

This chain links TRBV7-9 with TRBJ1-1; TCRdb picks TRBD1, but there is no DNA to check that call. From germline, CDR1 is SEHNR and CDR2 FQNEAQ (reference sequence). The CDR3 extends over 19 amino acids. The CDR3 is CASSSRQGGSVFRNTEAFF.